The 6 T cell receptor beta chains below were found in one sample sequenced in a study of blood T cell repertoires in COVID-19. This table comes from immunoSEQ multiplex PCR, and its TCRdb copy is limited to in-frame clones, with some not included. The table records approximately 120,000 clones, 80% to 90% of them present only once. The sample was peripheral blood. The receptor source for this set is a human donor in a cohort sampled during active COVID-19.

The CDR3 nucleotides are TGTGCCAGCTCACCACCCCGCCGGTTGAACACCGGGGAGCTGTTTTTT. This sequence encodes CASSPPRRLNTGELFF. The chain links TRBV18 to TRBJ2-2; D ambiguous. CDR1 KGHSH and CDR2 LQKENI come from the germline V gene. This CDR3 comprises 16 residues. V lost 0 bases to trimming and J lost 1 base, with 9 bases between them.

This clone was picked up one time. This chain joins TRBV5-5 and TRBJ1-2, with 12 bases aligning to TRBD1. This CDR3 spans 15 amino acids. The ends lost 4 bases at V and 7 bases at J; junction bases unmatched: 8. CDR1 SGHKS and CDR2 YYEKEE come from the germline V gene (reference sequence). As DNA, the CDR3 is TGTGCCAGCAGCAACCAGGGACAGGGGGCGATTGGCTACACCTTC. Translated, it gives CASSNQGQGAIGYTF.

This chain uses TRBV5-6 with TRBJ1-3; a possible D gene is TRBD1 (6 bases). With 4 bases removed from V and 2 bases from J, the gap between germline ends came to 16 bases. The CDR3 covers 16 residues. Germline loops: CDR1 SGHDT, CDR2 YYEEEE. For the CDR3, the DNA is TGTGCCAGCAGCCGGGTAGCAGGGGAAGCTGGAAACACCATATATTTT. Translation gives CASSRVAGEAGNTIYF. Full variable domain (outside the CDR3, taken from reference TRBV5-6 and TRBJ1-3): DAGVTQSPTHLIKTRGQQVTLRCSPKSGHDTVSWYQQALGQGPQFIFQYYEEEERQRGNFPDRFSGHQFPNYSSELNVNALLLGDSALYLCASSRVAGEAGNTIYFGEGSWLTVV.

This sequence joins TRBV7-9 and TRBJ2-2; 11 bases are a match to TRBD2. Germline V gives CDR1 SEHNR, CDR2 FQNEAQ (reference sequence). The CDR3 totals 17 residues. V lost 5 bases and J lost 1; bases outside the gene matches: 6. The CDR3 reads CASSRGGTSGNTGELFF. DNA for the CDR3: TGTGCCAGCAGCCGAGGAGGGACTAGCGGGAACACCGGGGAGCTGTTTTTT.

The V and J genes are TRBV4-3 and TRBJ2-7; 11 bases align to TRBD1. The germline CDR1 and CDR2 sequences are LGHNA and YSLEER. After removal of 0 bases from V and 1 base from J, the junction contained 5 bases not matched to a gene. CDR3 length: 17 amino acids. The CDR3 DNA is TGCGCCAGCAGCCAAGATTTTGGACAGGGGGCATCCTACGAGCAGTACTTC. Translated, it gives CASSQDFGQGASYEQYF.

In this sample, this clone turned up a few times. The chain combines TRBV7-8 with TRBJ2-7, with a possible D match to TRBD2 (5 bases). This CDR3 contains 14 residues. The germline V gene has CDR1 SGHVS and CDR2 FQNEAQ. Trimming removed 2 bases from V and 5 bases from J, with 13 bases in between. CDR3 nucleotides: TGTGCCAGCAGCTTAAGGACTCCGGGCAACGAGCAGTACTTC. Amino acid sequence: CASSLRTPGNEQYF.